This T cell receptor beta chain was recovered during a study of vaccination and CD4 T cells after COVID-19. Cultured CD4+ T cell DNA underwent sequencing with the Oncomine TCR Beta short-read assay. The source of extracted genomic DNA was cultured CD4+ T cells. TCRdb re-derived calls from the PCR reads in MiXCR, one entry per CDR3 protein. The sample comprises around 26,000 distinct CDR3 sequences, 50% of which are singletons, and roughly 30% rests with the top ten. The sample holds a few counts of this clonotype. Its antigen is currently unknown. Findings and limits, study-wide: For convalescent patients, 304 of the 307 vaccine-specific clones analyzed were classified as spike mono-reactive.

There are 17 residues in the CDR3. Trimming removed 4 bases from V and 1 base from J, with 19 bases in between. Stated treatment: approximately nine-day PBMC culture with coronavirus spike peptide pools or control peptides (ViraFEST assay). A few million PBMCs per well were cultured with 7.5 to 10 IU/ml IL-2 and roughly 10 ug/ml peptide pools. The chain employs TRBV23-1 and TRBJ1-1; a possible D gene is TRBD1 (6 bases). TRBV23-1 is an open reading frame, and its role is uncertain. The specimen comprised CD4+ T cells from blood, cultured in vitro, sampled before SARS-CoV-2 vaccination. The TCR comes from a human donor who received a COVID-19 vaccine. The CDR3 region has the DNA TGCGCCAGCAGTCCCTACTTAACAGGGAATGAGAACACTGAAGCTTTCTTT. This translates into CASSPYLTGNENTEAFF.